The clone carrying this T cell receptor (beta chain) was observed a handful of times. TCRdb redid the calling of the multiplex PCR reads with MiXCR, one entry per CDR3 protein. The table has approximately 280,000 distinct CDR3 sequences, 30% to 35% seen once. These data originate in a study of breast tumors, draining lymph nodes, adjacent tissues. The lymph nodes were axillary draining lymph nodes from breast cancer patients. The clonotype was recovered from a female donor with breast cancer. Some clones in this sample may be carry-over from other donors' samples. The specimen was axillary lymph node tissue.

The CDR3 coding sequence is TGTGCCAGCATCACTAACAGGGCGTACTATGGCTACACCTTC. It encodes CASITNRAYYGYTF. The J gene is TRBJ1-2, the V gene TRBV5-6; possibly TRBD1 for D (6 bases). Trimming took 6 bases from V and 3 from J, leaving 15 bases between them. Per the germline V gene, CDR1 is SGHDT and CDR2 is YYEEEE. This CDR3 region has 14 residues.